The 29 T cell receptor beta chains given below trace back to one sample, sequenced in a study of T cell responses to AZD1222 COVID-19 vaccine. The method was immunoSEQ multiplex PCR; TCRdb's version includes in-frame clones alone and lacks a portion of them. The data hold tens of thousands of clones, with more than 90% observed a single time. Source: peripheral blood, taken on day 0 of AZD1222 vaccination. The receptors shown here come from an adult in good health.

This chain uses TRBV5-5 with TRBJ2-1, with D perhaps TRBD1 (5 bases). The germline V gene has CDR1 SGHKS and CDR2 YYEKEE (reference sequence). Trimming took 7 bases from V and 1 from J, leaving 15 bases between them. This CDR3 has 15 amino acids. In nucleotides, the CDR3 is TGTGCCAGCCAGGACAAATCCGGGTCCTACAATGAGCAGTTCTTC. It specifies CASQDKSGSYNEQFF.

This sequence joins TRBV7-2 and TRBJ1-5, with D uncertain. The CDR3 has 17 amino acids. V dropped 1 base and J dropped 7 bases, with 20 bases sitting between them. Germline V lookup: CDR1 SGHTA, CDR2 FQGNSA. CDR3 nucleotides: TGTGCCAGCAGCTTAGTTTTTCAGGTCACCTCCCCACAGCCCCAGCATTTT. This encodes CASSLVFQVTSPQPQHF. The full variable domain, its missing parts supplied by reference TRBV7-2 and TRBJ1-5, is GAGVSQSPSNKVTEKGKDVELRCDPISGHTALYWYRQSLGQGLEFLIYFQGNSAPDKSGLPSDRFSAERTGGSVSTLTIQRTQQEDSAVYLCASSLVFQVTSPQPQHFGDGTRLSIL.

This sequence joins TRBV29-1 and TRBJ1-2; no definite D call. The CDR3 totals 12 residues. Germline V lookup: CDR1 SQVTM, CDR2 ANQGSEA. V was trimmed by 3 bases and J by 4 bases, leaving 9 bases between them. CDR3 in DNA: TGCAGCGTTGATGGGGTCGCCTATGGCTACACCTTC. It is translated as CSVDGVAYGYTF.

The genes are TRBV10-3 and TRBJ2-4; D perhaps matches TRBD1 (6 bases). CDR3 length: 14 amino acids. The germline V gene encodes CDR1 ENHRY and CDR2 SYGVKD. Trimming removed 3 bases from V and 11 bases from J, with 17 bases in between. CDR3 amino acids: CAISDTRDTRLQYF. In nucleotides, the CDR3 is TGTGCCATCAGTGATACCCGGGACACCCGACTTCAGTACTTC.

The genes are TRBV7-2 and TRBJ1-2, with D possibly being TRBD1 (5 bases). The V gene's germline CDR1 is SGHTA and CDR2 FQGNSA. V gave up 3 bases and J gave up 4 bases, with 9 bases separating them. The CDR3 runs to 13 residues. CDR3 in DNA: TGTGCCAGCAGCTTTGCGGGGCTCTATGGCTACACCTTC. As protein: CASSFAGLYGYTF.

The CDR3 here is CASSHYGELFF. As DNA, the CDR3 is TGCGCCAGCAGCCATTACGGGGAGCTGTTTTTT. The chain employs TRBV4-3 and TRBJ2-2; no clear D gene. Trimming stripped 3 bases from V and 7 bases from J, with 3 bases between. Germline lookup yields CDR1 LGHNA and CDR2 YSLEER. The length of the CDR3 is 11 residues.

The chain couples TRBV7-6 to TRBJ1-2; no definite D call. V lost 1 base and J 4 bases, leaving 13 bases between the germline ends. This CDR3 has 15 amino acids. Germline values: CDR1 SGHVS, CDR2 FNYEAQ. CDR3 sequence reads: CASSLDEGIGYGYTF. The DNA of the CDR3 is TGTGCCAGCAGCTTAGATGAGGGTATTGGCTATGGCTACACCTTC.

The V and J genes are TRBV24-1 and TRBJ2-3, with 7 bases aligning to TRBD2. The ends lost 5 bases at V and 4 bases at J; junction bases unmatched: 5. The length of the CDR3 is 14 residues. In germline, CDR1 is KGHDR, CDR2 SFDVKD. For the CDR3, the DNA is TGTGCCACCAGTGTGACGGGAGGAGCAGATACGCAGTATTTT. This encodes CATSVTGGADTQYF.

This chain links TRBV11-2 with TRBJ2-3; a weak D match, TRBD2 (5 bases). Germline-derived CDR1 and CDR2 are SGHAT and FQNNGV. Trimming took off 6 bases at V and 2 bases at J, with 9 bases between the two ends. CDR3 length equals 13 residues. The CDR3 coding sequence is TGTGCCAGCAGGGACTTAATCACAGATACGCAGTATTTT. It translates to CASRDLITDTQYF. Combining the CDR3 with reference TRBV11-2 and TRBJ2-3 gives the whole variable domain EAGVAQSPRYKIIEKRQSVAFWCNPISGHATLYWYQQILGQGPKLLIQFQNNGVVDDSQLPKDRFSAERLKGVDSTLKIQPAKLEDSAVYLCASRDLITDTQYFGPGTRLTVL.

The chain joins TRBV6-4 to TRBJ2-3; the match to TRBD2 covers 10 bases. Germline values: CDR1 MRHNA, CDR2 SNTAGT. J lost 2 bases, V lost 7 bases, and 6 bases had no gene match. The CDR3 is made up of 15 amino acids. The CDR3 region has the DNA TGTGCCAGCAAACATAGCGGGAGGTCCACAGATACGCAGTATTTT. This gives the protein CASKHSGRSTDTQYF.

The rearrangement uses TRBV7-9 and TRBJ1-3; 10 positions agree with TRBD1. The CDR3 contains 14 residues. The germline V gene encodes CDR1 SEHNR and CDR2 FQNEAQ (reference sequence). Trimming removed 5 bases from V and 7 bases from J; junction bases left unmatched: 5. The CDR3 nucleotides read TGTGCCAGCAGCCGCGCGGGACAGGGGAACACCATATATTTT. It encodes CASSRAGQGNTIYF.

CDR3 loop: CASSPRAPYEQYF. DNA of the CDR3: TGTGCCAGCTCACCCCGGGCTCCCTACGAGCAGTACTTC. The V gene is TRBV18, the J gene TRBJ2-7; D is uncertain. Germline assignment: CDR1 KGHSH and CDR2 LQKENI. The CDR3 is 13 amino acids. V shed 3 bases and J shed 2 bases, with 8 bases lying between them. Filled out from reference TRBV18 and TRBJ2-7, the complete variable domain reads NAGVMQNPRHLVRRRGQEARLRCSPMKGHSHVYWYRQLPEEGLKFMVYLQKENIIDESGMPKERFSAEFPKEGPSILRIQQVVRGDSAAYFCASSPRAPYEQYFGPGTRLTVT.

The table lists this clone with a count of one. The chain employs TRBV7-2 and TRBJ2-2, with no clear D. CDR1 and CDR2 from the germline V gene are SGHTA and FQGNSA. Trimming shortened V by 2 bases and J by 5 bases, and 6 bases separated the two germline ends. The CDR3 length is 13 residues. The CDR3 here is CASSLSPTGELFF. The CDR3 DNA follows: TGTGCCAGCAGCTTATCCCCAACCGGGGAGCTGTTTTTT.

This clone was seen only once. The rearrangement links TRBV5-4 to TRBJ2-2; TRBD1 is a possible D gene (6 bases). Trimming removed 4 bases at V and 1 base at J, with 8 bases between. Looked up from germline, CDR1 is SGHNT and CDR2 is YYREEE (reference sequence). The length of the CDR3 is 14 residues. CDR3 residues: CASSQGQNTGELFF. CDR3 bases: TGTGCCAGCAGCCAGGGACAGAACACCGGGGAGCTGTTTTTT.

This rearrangement joins TRBV2 to TRBJ1-5; unclear D gene. Germline V CDR1 and CDR2: SNHLY, FYNNEI. The CDR3 covers 12 residues. V was trimmed by 5 bases and J by 15 bases, leaving 17 bases between them. The CDR3 spells CASSLLRGRMHF. Here the CDR3 DNA reads TGTGCCAGCAGTCTCCTGAGAGGGCGAATGCATTTT.

This clone is a singleton in its sample. This chain uses TRBV18 with TRBJ1-4; D perhaps matches TRBD1 (6 bases). The germline CDR1 and CDR2 sequences are KGHSH and LQKENI. This CDR3 is built from 16 residues. V lost 4 bases and J 1 base, leaving 13 bases between the germline ends. The CDR3 DNA is TGTGCCAGCTCACTCAACAGGGTGGAAACTAATGAAAAACTGTTTTTT. Protein product: CASSLNRVETNEKLFF.

This rearrangement joins TRBV3-1 (or the pseudogene TRBV3-2) to TRBJ2-1; 10 bases align to TRBD2. Germline V gives CDR1 LGHDT, CDR2 YNNKEL (reference sequence). Trimming at V came to 2 bases and at J to 9 bases, leaving 13 bases not matched to a gene. This CDR3 spans 17 amino acids. Here the CDR3 reads CASSQPTSGASQSEQFF. The CDR3 bases are TGTGCCAGCAGCCAACCTACTAGCGGGGCCAGTCAGTCTGAGCAGTTCTTC.

V and J are TRBV3-1 (or the pseudogene TRBV3-2) and TRBJ1-2, with 8 bases matching TRBD1. V lost 6 bases and J lost 4; bases outside the gene matches: 13. This CDR3 is built from 16 residues. Germline V gives CDR1 LGHDT, CDR2 YNNKEL (reference sequence). For the CDR3, the DNA is TGTGCCAGCAGGCCAGAAGGACAGGGTGAGGGCTATGGCTACACCTTC. Translation gives CASRPEGQGEGYGYTF.

The V gene is TRBV19, the J gene TRBJ1-4, with D maybe TRBD1 (5 bases). Trimming removed 4 bases from V and 8 bases from J, with 14 bases in between. Germline V gene sequence: CDR1 LNHDA, CDR2 SQIVND (reference sequence). The CDR3 sequence is 14 residues long. The CDR3 coding sequence is TGTGCCAGTAGTACATCAGGGTTATTCGAAAAACTGTTTTTT. Translated: CASSTSGLFEKLFF.

This clone was found a few times. V and J are TRBV7-6 and TRBJ2-1; 13 bases map to TRBD2. V gave up 4 bases and J gave up 5 bases; unmatched junction bases: 11. The CDR3 contains 18 residues. Germline V lookup: CDR1 SGHVS, CDR2 FNYEAQ. CDR3 DNA sequence: TGTGCCAGCAGCTGGCTGTTGGGAGGGACTAGCGGGGACAATGAGCAGTTCTTC. This codes for CASSWLLGGTSGDNEQFF.

The CDR3 loop is CASRVGGIYEQYF. The CDR3 DNA is TGTGCCAGCAGGGTGGGAGGGATCTACGAGCAGTACTTC. The chain combines TRBV25-1 with TRBJ2-7; TRBD2 matches at 7 bases. The CDR3 runs to 13 residues. With 6 bases clipped from V and 3 bases from J, the junction kept 5 bases outside the gene matches. CDR1 and CDR2 from the germline V gene are MGHDK and SYGVNS.

The V call is TRBV6-6, the J call TRBJ1-5; D remains unclear. Germline assignment: CDR1 MNHNY and CDR2 SVGAGI (reference sequence). The CDR3 extends over 14 amino acids. The V end was cut by 2 bases, the J end by 4 bases, with 9 bases between. The DNA of the CDR3 is TGTGCCAGCAGTTACCCCCAGGATAATCAGCCCCAGCATTTT. Amino acid sequence: CASSYPQDNQPQHF.

This clone was counted once. This chain joins TRBV27 and TRBJ2-7; possibly TRBD1 for D (6 bases). Germline values: CDR1 MNHEY, CDR2 SMNVEV (reference sequence). This CDR3 is built from 13 residues. The V and J ends lost 5 bases and 4 bases respectively, with 12 bases between them. The chain's CDR3 is CASSPGQSYEQYF. CDR3 in DNA: TGTGCCAGCAGTCCAGGACAGTCGTACGAGCAGTACTTC.

J is TRBJ2-1 and V is TRBV7-9; 8 nucleotides agree with TRBD2. This CDR3 has 14 amino acids. Trimming cost V 2 bases and J 7 bases; bases outside gene matches: 4. Germline CDR1 is SEHNR and CDR2 is FQNEAQ (reference sequence). Here the CDR3 reads CASSLTTSGNEQFF. As DNA, the CDR3 is TGTGCCAGCAGCTTAACTACTAGCGGTAATGAGCAGTTCTTC.

This clone has a handful of counts. This chain joins TRBV18 and TRBJ1-1; TRBD1 agrees at 7 bases. V lost 6 bases to trimming and J lost 1 base; unmatched junction nucleotides: 5. The CDR3 totals 14 residues. Germline lookup yields CDR1 KGHSH and CDR2 LQKENI. This chain's CDR3 is CASSRGQTNTEAFF. DNA of the CDR3: TGTGCCAGCTCCCGGGGACAGACGAACACTGAAGCTTTCTTT.

This sequence joins TRBV5-1 and TRBJ1-2, with TRBD1 as a possible D gene (5 bases). This CDR3 has 16 amino acids. Trimming took off 4 bases at V and 9 bases at J, with 25 bases between the two ends. Germline CDR1 SGHRS, CDR2 YFSETQ. This CDR3 reads CASSPAPGRPVLSYTF. CDR3 in DNA: TGCGCCAGCAGCCCCGCCCCAGGGAGGCCAGTATTGAGCTACACCTTC.

The chain combines TRBV5-4 with TRBJ1-6, with a possible D match to TRBD1 (5 bases). Germline V lookup: CDR1 SGHNT, CDR2 YYREEE (reference sequence). V was clipped by 2 bases and J by 7 bases, with 10 bases between them. The CDR3 contains 14 residues. CDR3 nucleotides: TGTGCCAGCAGCTTTTTTGCAGGGAATTCACCCCTCCACTTT. Protein product: CASSFFAGNSPLHF.

The chain uses TRBV6-4 and TRBJ1-2, with D maybe TRBD1 (5 bases). Germline loops: CDR1 MRHNA, CDR2 SNTAGT. The CDR3 length is 14 residues. The V end was cut by 0 bases, the J end by 6 bases, with 11 bases between. CDR3 in amino acids: CASSDSLGADGYTF. The CDR3 DNA reads as TGTGCCAGCAGTGACTCTTTAGGGGCTGATGGCTACACCTTC.

The chain couples TRBV7-9 to TRBJ1-4; 7 bases line up with TRBD1. Germline V gene lookup returns CDR1 SEHNR and CDR2 FQNEAQ (reference sequence). V lost 5 bases and J lost 5; bases outside the gene matches: 8. This CDR3 spans 15 amino acids. CDR3 sequence: CASSHLGQQNEKLFF. The CDR3 DNA reads TGTGCCAGCAGCCACCTGGGACAGCAAAATGAAAAACTGTTTTTT.